Listed below are T cell receptor beta chains from one sample, sequenced in a study of blood T cells in healthy people across ages. TCRdb re-analysed the 5' RACE reads in MiXCR, keeping a single row per CDR3 protein. The repertoire holds approximately 1.5 million distinct CDR3 sequences, with about 35% as singletons. The sequencing input was blood. The receptors come from a woman under 40 in good health. CDR3s leave out the opening cysteine and the closing phenylalanine or tryptophan.

v_call: TRBV18
cdr3_length: 12
j_call: TRBJ2-1
cdr3_aa: ASSPRQDYNEQF

v_call: TRBV6-1
cdr3_length: 10
j_call: TRBJ1-1
cdr3_aa: ASRDPGGEAF

v_call: TRBV29-1
cdr3_length: 13
j_call: TRBJ2-4
cdr3_aa: SVEVSGTRALARY

v_call: TRBV2
cdr3_length: 12
j_call: TRBJ2-7
cdr3_aa: ASSASGVSYEQY

v_call: TRBV9
cdr3_length: 15
j_call: TRBJ2-1
cdr3_aa: ASSVDSGSFVYNEQF

v_call: TRBV6-2/TRBV6-3
cdr3_length: 10
j_call: TRBJ1-3
cdr3_aa: ATGRSGNTIY

v_call: TRBV7-3
cdr3_length: 12
j_call: TRBJ2-1
cdr3_aa: ASSLADPCNEQF

v_call: TRBV20-1
cdr3_length: 16
j_call: NA
cdr3_aa: SATLNMGLAGGGGEQY

v_call: TRBV28
cdr3_length: 11
j_call: TRBJ2-7
cdr3_aa: ASSRTSSYEQY

v_call: TRBV29-1
cdr3_length: 11
j_call: TRBJ1-1
cdr3_aa: SAHRGSDTEAF

v_call: TRBV7-9
cdr3_length: 12
j_call: TRBJ2-3
cdr3_aa: ASSPSFIADTQY

v_call: TRBV5-5
cdr3_length: 12
j_call: TRBJ2-7
cdr3_aa: ASSFFVGGYEQY

v_call: TRBV27
cdr3_length: 14
j_call: TRBJ2-3
cdr3_aa: ASSMNGGAVPDTQY

v_call: TRBV29-1
cdr3_length: 10
j_call: TRBJ2-7
cdr3_aa: SVTGHSYEQY

v_call: TRBV7-9
cdr3_length: 12
j_call: TRBJ1-5
cdr3_aa: ASSFMNSNQPQH

v_call: TRBV29-1
cdr3_length: 10
j_call: TRBJ1-4
cdr3_aa: SARGRNEKLF

v_call: TRBV13
cdr3_length: 14
j_call: TRBJ2-3
cdr3_aa: ASSFPGTVFTDTQY

v_call: TRBV28
cdr3_length: 13
j_call: TRBJ2-1
cdr3_aa: ASSLGAQGYNEQF

v_call: TRBV25-1
cdr3_length: 11
j_call: TRBJ2-2
cdr3_aa: ASGPTGHGELF

v_call: TRBV5-5
cdr3_length: 15
j_call: TRBJ1-2
cdr3_aa: ASSAAGQGGLNYGYT

v_call: TRBV18
cdr3_length: 16
j_call: TRBJ2-6
cdr3_aa: ASSPRRVAGEGANVLT

v_call: TRBV6-6
cdr3_length: 11
j_call: TRBJ1-2
cdr3_aa: ASGSGTGLGYT

v_call: TRBV5-6
cdr3_length: 14
j_call: TRBJ1-1
cdr3_aa: ASSLLLSGRVTEAF

v_call: TRBV5-1
cdr3_length: 14
j_call: TRBJ2-3
cdr3_aa: ASSLRASGAKDTQY

v_call: TRBV12-3/TRBV12-4
cdr3_length: 13
j_call: NA
cdr3_aa: ASSQYLGLTYEQY

v_call: TRBV7-7
cdr3_length: 11
j_call: TRBJ2-1
cdr3_aa: ASSLRVNNEQF

v_call: TRBV4-2
cdr3_length: 13
j_call: TRBJ2-7
cdr3_aa: ASSPQGDLLWEQY

v_call: TRBV14
cdr3_length: 12
j_call: TRBJ2-1
cdr3_aa: ARSPWSSYNEQF

v_call: TRBV24-1
cdr3_length: 10
j_call: TRBJ1-2
cdr3_aa: ATSDFVYGYT

v_call: TRBV4-1
cdr3_length: 17
j_call: TRBJ2-1
cdr3_aa: ASSHELAGGRTHNNEQF

v_call: TRBV6-1
cdr3_length: 12
j_call: TRBJ1-4
cdr3_aa: ASSEAPASEKLF

v_call: TRBV4-2
cdr3_length: 15
j_call: TRBJ2-7
cdr3_aa: ASSQATSASLSYEQY

v_call: TRBV30
cdr3_length: 14
j_call: TRBJ1-1
cdr3_aa: AWSRGVAGAGTEAF

v_call: TRBV4-2
cdr3_length: 14
j_call: TRBJ2-3
cdr3_aa: ASSQNRGGKMDTQY

v_call: TRBV12-3/TRBV12-4
cdr3_length: 10
j_call: TRBJ2-7
cdr3_aa: ASSHREYEQY

v_call: TRBV29-1
cdr3_length: 10
j_call: TRBJ2-1
cdr3_aa: SVERDRNEQF

v_call: TRBV20-1
cdr3_length: 12
j_call: TRBJ2-7
cdr3_aa: SARGQGAFYEQY

v_call: TRBV3-1
cdr3_length: 11
j_call: TRBJ2-1
cdr3_aa: ASSQTVYNEQF